This T cell receptor (beta chain) is from a study of T-cell memory formation after mild COVID-19. Study as a whole: For the most part, TCR clusters were specific to one donor.

This CDR3 region has 15 residues. V lost 4 bases and J 16 bases, leaving 26 bases between the germline ends. Germline values: CDR1 SGHAT, CDR2 FQNNGV. With respect to this clonotype: Antigen unknown.

TCRdb re-called the 5' RACE reads with MiXCR, one entry per CDR3 protein. The sample comprises some 160,000 distinct CDR3 sequences, roughly 30% of which are singletons, and approximately 12% rests with the top ten. Study-wide results and caveats: CD4+ contracting clones were mainly CM and EM; CD8+ ones, EMRA. Second-wave clones that peaked on day 37 lacked confirmed SARS-CoV-2 specificity. Prior to infection, memory already included some responding clones, suggesting cross-reactive memory joined.

Sequenced: PBMCs or a T cell subset sorted from them (not recorded which). The chain combines TRBV11-2 with TRBJ1-3; no clear D. The receptor was derived from an adult woman who had mild COVID-19 (a few samples of this study predate the infection). Cell type and time point are not known. The CDR3 loop is CASSSLNRASKRAYF. For the CDR3, the DNA is TGTGCCAGCAGCTCATTAAACCGGGCCTCGAAACGGGCGTATTTT.